One and the same sample provided the 32 T cell receptor beta chains below, sequenced in a study of CD8+ T cells in alopecia areata. Isolated RNA was reverse transcribed into cDNA used as the sequencing template. Sequenced by immunoSEQ multiplex PCR; TCRdb stores in-frame clones only, minus some. The table lists roughly 200,000 clones, approximately 47% of them singletons, with approximately 2.4% in the top ten. Treatment denoted: oral pan-JAK inhibitor, 5-10 mg twice daily. Sequenced here: CD4+ T cells sorted from blood, sampled at approximately week 37, from a patient treated with tofacitinib. The origin of the receptors is a human donor with alopecia areata.

This chain uses TRBV7-8 with TRBJ2-5; 9 bases fit TRBD1. The CDR3 covers 16 residues. Germline V gene data show CDR1 as SGHVS and CDR2 as FQNEAQ. V lost 5 bases to trimming and J lost 2 bases; unmatched junction nucleotides: 9. In DNA, the CDR3 is TGTGCCAGCAGCCATATAATAGGACAGGGGCAAGAGACCCAGTACTTC. Translation: CASSHIIGQGQETQYF.

The chain has TRBV5-4 and TRBJ2-7; 7 positions agree with TRBD1. V trimming: 2 bases; J trimming: 3 bases; junction bases outside the gene matches: 5. CDR3 length equals 14 residues. Germline CDR1 is SGHNT and CDR2 is YYREEE (reference sequence). The CDR3 loop reads CASSFVAGGYEQYF. The DNA for the CDR3 is TGTGCCAGCAGCTTCGTGGCAGGGGGCTACGAGCAGTACTTC.

A remark on this clone: It is likely a read error: a sequence one base away is far more abundant. The chain is built from TRBV4-2 and TRBJ2-2, with D possibly matching TRBD1 (6 bases). This CDR3 comprises 16 residues. Looked up from germline, CDR1 is LGHNA and CDR2 is YNFKEQ. V was clipped by 2 bases and J by 1 base, with 11 bases between them. This CDR3 reads CASSQFGTQNTGELFF. CDR3 sequence (DNA): TGTGCCAGCAGCCAATTCGGGACACAGAACACCGGGGAGCTGTTTTTT.

This chain links TRBV9 with TRBJ2-3; TRBD2 is a possible D gene (5 bases). The ends were cut back, 8 bases at V and 2 bases at J, with 18 bases in the middle. Germline assignment: CDR1 SGDLS and CDR2 YYNGEE. The CDR3 loop spans 15 amino acids. The CDR3 here is CASSSSGKFTDTQYF. The CDR3, as DNA: TGTGCCAGTTCATCGTCGGGAAAATTCACAGATACGCAGTATTTT.

This chain's CDR3 is CASSRWTDQETQYF. CDR3 coding DNA: TGTGCCAGCTCACGATGGACAGACCAAGAGACCCAGTACTTC. V gene TRBV18 combines with J gene TRBJ2-5, with D possibly matching TRBD1 (6 bases). CDR3 length: 14 residues. The germline V and J ends were trimmed by 4 bases and 0 bases, with 9 bases remaining between them. From germline, CDR1 is KGHSH and CDR2 LQKENI. Complete variable domain (other parts from reference TRBV18 and TRBJ2-5): NAGVMQNPRHLVRRRGQEARLRCSPMKGHSHVYWYRQLPEEGLKFMVYLQKENIIDESGMPKERFSAEFPKEGPSILRIQQVVRGDSAAYFCASSRWTDQETQYFGPGTRLLVL.

This chain joins TRBV11-1 and TRBJ2-1; TRBD2 matches at 10 bases. The germline V gene encodes CDR1 SGHAT and CDR2 FQDESV (reference sequence). This CDR3 comprises 16 residues. The V and J ends lost 4 bases and 1 base, in that order; junction bases with no gene match: 4. DNA of the CDR3: TGTGCCAGCAGCTCGCTAGCGGGAGCATCCTACAATGAGCAGTTCTTC. This encodes CASSSLAGASYNEQFF.

The chain employs TRBV29-1 and TRBJ2-1; 11 positions match TRBD2. This CDR3 is built from 19 residues. Germline CDR1 reads SQVTM; CDR2 reads ANQGSEA. CDR3 amino acids: CSGRIGLAGGLSSYNEQFF. CDR3 bases: TGCAGTGGAAGGATAGGGCTAGCGGGAGGATTGAGCTCCTACAATGAGCAGTTCTTC.

This rearrangement joins TRBV29-1 to TRBJ1-2, with D unclear. Germline V gene sequence: CDR1 SQVTM, CDR2 ANQGSEA. This CDR3 region has 10 residues. V was cut by 6 bases and J by 12 bases, with 14 bases left in between. CDR3 amino acids: CSVRDPQDTF. Here the CDR3 DNA reads TGCAGCGTACGGGATCCCCAGGACACCTTC.

This clone was picked up a small number of times. The chain joins TRBV9 to TRBJ1-3; TRBD1 is a possible D gene (5 bases). This CDR3 spans 16 amino acids. Trimming cost V 2 bases and J 0 bases, with 12 bases left between them. CDR1 and CDR2 (germline): SGDLS, YYNGEE. In DNA form, the CDR3 reads TGTGCCAGCAGCGTCGGAACAGGAATCTCTGGAAACACCATATATTTT. Protein sequence: CASSVGTGISGNTIYF.

This clone was recorded only once. This chain uses TRBV18 with TRBJ2-7; TRBD1 aligns across 7 bases. The CDR3 sequence is 14 residues long. V shed 8 bases and J 6 bases; nucleotides not matched to a gene: 13. Germline loops: CDR1 KGHSH, CDR2 LQKENI. The CDR3 here is CASATAGGDTEQYF. CDR3 in DNA: TGTGCCAGCGCAACAGCAGGGGGTGACACCGAGCAGTACTTC. The variable domain in full, with the rest retrieved from reference TRBV18 and TRBJ2-7, is NAGVMQNPRHLVRRRGQEARLRCSPMKGHSHVYWYRQLPEEGLKFMVYLQKENIIDESGMPKERFSAEFPKEGPSILRIQQVVRGDSAAYFCASATAGGDTEQYFGPGTRLTVT.

The sample holds a few counts of this clone. The chain joins TRBV2 to TRBJ2-3, with no clear D. The length of the CDR3 is 13 residues. Trimming left V 2 bases short and J 7 bases short, with 10 bases between. Germline CDR1 reads SNHLY; CDR2 reads FYNNEI. The DNA for the CDR3 is TGTGCCAGCAGTGAAAGTCTGGTGAATACGCAGTATTTT. Encoded protein: CASSESLVNTQYF. Filled out from reference TRBV2 and TRBJ2-3, the complete variable domain reads EPEVTQTPSHQVTQMGQEVILRCVPISNHLYFYWYRQILGQKVEFLVSFYNNEISEKSEIFDDQFSVERPDGSNFTLKIRSTKLEDSAMYFCASSESLVNTQYFGPGTRLTVL.

This rearrangement joins TRBV6-5 to TRBJ2-1; TRBD2 matches at 8 bases. V was clipped by 6 bases and J by 6 bases; unmatched bases: 10. CDR3 size: 15 residues. Germline V gives CDR1 MNHEY, CDR2 SVGAGI. CDR3: CASRDVGLGPNEQFF. CDR3 nucleotides: TGTGCCAGCAGGGATGTGGGACTAGGACCCAATGAGCAGTTCTTC.

This clone appeared a few times. Different DNA sequences within this sample yield the same CDR3. The CDR3 spells CASSLSPRLSYGYTF. The DNA for the CDR3 is TGTGCCAGCAGTTTATCACCCCGCCTCAGCTATGGCTACACCTTC. The chain couples TRBV27 to TRBJ1-2; no clear D gene. This CDR3 is 15 amino acids long. The germline V and J ends were trimmed by 0 bases and 4 bases, with 12 bases remaining between them. CDR1 is MNHEY and CDR2 is SMNVEV in the germline V gene (reference sequence).

This sequence joins TRBV7-2 and TRBJ2-3; no clear D gene. Germline CDR1 is SGHTA and CDR2 is FQGNSA. CDR3 length equals 12 residues. The V end lost 3 bases, the J end lost 4 bases, and 5 bases lay between the germline ends. The CDR3 is CASSFGSDTQYF. For the CDR3, the DNA is TGTGCCAGCAGCTTCGGGTCAGATACGCAGTATTTT.

This clone has at least ten counts. This chain uses TRBV5-1 with TRBJ2-3, with TRBD1 identical over 8 bases. The germline V gene has CDR1 SGHRS and CDR2 YFSETQ. After removal of 3 bases from V and 4 bases from J, the junction contained 4 bases not matched to a gene. The CDR3 is 14 amino acids. The CDR3 region is CASSSTGGADTQYF. The CDR3 nucleotides are TGCGCCAGCAGCTCCACAGGGGGTGCAGATACGCAGTATTTT. Full variable domain (remainder filled in from reference TRBV5-1 and TRBJ2-3): KAGVTQTPRYLIKTRGQQVTLSCSPISGHRSVSWYQQTPGQGLQFLFEYFSETQRNKGNFPGRFSGRQFSNSRSEMNVSTLELGDSALYLCASSSTGGADTQYFGPGTRLTVL.

The CDR3 loop reads CAWTPGSYEQYF. The CDR3, as DNA: TGTGCCTGGACCCCTGGATCCTACGAGCAGTACTTC. This chain connects TRBV30 to TRBJ2-7; D unresolved. In germline, CDR1 is GTSNPN, CDR2 SVGIG (reference sequence). The V and J ends lost 4 bases and 1 base respectively, with 8 bases between them. There are 12 residues in the CDR3.

The sample holds a few counts of this clone. V is TRBV7-9 and J is TRBJ2-7; 7 positions match TRBD1. CDR1 and CDR2 from the germline V gene are SEHNR and FQNEAQ (reference sequence). The V segment lost 5 bases and the J segment 2 bases; nucleotides outside the gene matches: 9. The CDR3 sequence is 15 residues long. The CDR3 DNA follows: TGTGCCAGCAGCACTCCGGGACAGCCACCCTACGAGCAGTACTTC. Residues: CASSTPGQPPYEQYF.

Concerning this clone: A far larger clone lies a single base away; this is likely a read error. This chain links TRBV6-5 with TRBJ1-2, with D unclear. This CDR3 comprises 15 residues. Germline CDR1 and CDR2: MNHEY and SVGAGI. Trimming took off 4 bases at V and 1 base at J, with 13 bases between the two ends. The CDR3 is CASSLSPRNNYGYTF. The DNA of the CDR3 is TGTGCCAGCAGTTTATCACCCCGGAATAACTATGGCTACACCTTC.

This clone has just a few counts. This rearrangement joins TRBV6-6 to TRBJ1-4; 11 bases map to TRBD1. Germline V CDR1 and CDR2: MNHNY, SVGAGI (reference sequence). Germline trimming cut 5 bases from V and 11 bases from J; bases unmatched to any gene: 4. The CDR3 spans 13 residues. CDR3 DNA: TGTGCCAGCAGTACGGGACAGGGGGGTAAACTGTTTTTT. Translating gives CASSTGQGGKLFF.

This clone occurred many times. This chain joins TRBV7-9 and TRBJ2-7, with TRBD2 matching 7 bases. The CDR3 length is 15 residues. From germline, CDR1 is SEHNR and CDR2 FQNEAQ (reference sequence). The V gene end was trimmed by 3 bases and the J gene end by 6 bases; junction bases not matched to a gene: 11. CDR3 DNA: TGTGCCAGCAGCTTCTCGAGCGGGATACCCTCCGAGCAGTACTTC. Translation gives CASSFSSGIPSEQYF.

The V gene is TRBV7-2, the J gene TRBJ2-5; TRBD1 matches 7 bases. Per germline, CDR1 SGHTA and CDR2 FQGNSA. This CDR3 has 14 amino acids. V lost 6 bases and J lost 0; bases outside the gene matches: 4. The CDR3 reads CASRTDRNQETQYF. The CDR3 nucleotides are TGTGCCAGCAGGACGGACAGGAACCAAGAGACCCAGTACTTC.

This clone was detected only a few times. The chain has TRBV18 and TRBJ2-3; TRBD2 is a possible D gene (5 bases). CDR3 size: 14 residues. Germline V CDR1 and CDR2: KGHSH, LQKENI. The V end was cut by 6 bases, the J end by 6 bases, with 16 bases between. The CDR3 nucleotides read TGTGCCAGCTCGAAGGAGGATGTGGGGGATACGCAGTATTTT. Translated, it gives CASSKEDVGDTQYF.

This rearrangement joins TRBV7-2 to TRBJ2-3; D is ambiguous. Germline V CDR1 and CDR2: SGHTA, FQGNSA. Trimming cost V 0 bases and J 2 bases, with 9 bases left between them. CDR3 length equals 15 residues. The CDR3 nucleotides read TGTGCCAGCAGCTTAGCGTGGCCCCTCACAGATACGCAGTATTTT. It translates to CASSLAWPLTDTQYF. Full variable domain (remainder filled in from reference TRBV7-2 and TRBJ2-3): GAGVSQSPSNKVTEKGKDVELRCDPISGHTALYWYRQSLGQGLEFLIYFQGNSAPDKSGLPSDRFSAERTGGSVSTLTIQRTQQEDSAVYLCASSLAWPLTDTQYFGPGTRLTVL.

There are a few counts of this clone. J is TRBJ2-3 and V is TRBV30; weak D call: TRBD1 (6 bases). This CDR3 is built from 15 residues. V was cut by 7 bases and J by 3 bases, with 20 bases left in between. Germline CDR1 reads GTSNPN; CDR2 reads SVGIG (reference sequence). Written as DNA, the CDR3 is TGTGCCTTTGACCGAGGGACACACACAACAGATACGCAGTATTTT. The encoded protein is CAFDRGTHTTDTQYF.

This chain joins TRBV7-8 and TRBJ2-4; 9 bases align to TRBD2. This CDR3 has 14 residues. V lost 3 bases, J lost 7 bases, and 4 bases stayed unmatched. Germline V gives CDR1 SGHVS, CDR2 FQNEAQ. As DNA, the CDR3 is TGTGCCAGCAGCTTTAGCGGGAGAGGGAACATTCAGTACTTC. Amino acids: CASSFSGRGNIQYF. The full variable domain, with the rest looked up from reference TRBV7-8 and TRBJ2-4, is GAGVSQSPRYKVAKRGQDVALRCDPISGHVSLFWYQQALGQGPEFLTYFQNEAQLDKSGLPSDRFFAERPEGSVSTLKIQRTQQEDSAVYLCASSFSGRGNIQYFGAGTRLSVL.

The chain carries TRBV6-6 and TRBJ2-1; TRBD2 aligns across 13 bases. Trimming removed 6 bases from V and 8 bases from J; junction bases left unmatched: 10. The CDR3 has 16 residues. Per germline, CDR1 MNHNY and CDR2 SVGAGI (reference sequence). The CDR3 nucleotides read TGTGCCAGCAGCCGTCCTACTAGCGGGAGGGTAGATGAGCAGTTCTTC. This translates into CASSRPTSGRVDEQFF.

This clone was seen a handful of times. The chain couples TRBV6-5 to TRBJ1-3; 9 bases are a match to TRBD1. This CDR3 has 15 residues. Germline CDR1 and CDR2: MNHEY and SVGAGI. V was clipped by 6 bases and J by 3 bases; unmatched bases: 6. The CDR3 coding sequence is TGTGCCAGCAGACTCGGACAGGGGTTTGGAAACACCATATATTTT. Amino acids: CASRLGQGFGNTIYF.

In this sample, this clone turned up a few times. The chain links TRBV11-1 to TRBJ2-1; D possibly corresponds to TRBD2 (6 bases). Germline CDR1 SGHAT, CDR2 FQDESV (reference sequence). Deletions cut 5 bases from V and 2 bases from J, with 16 bases between. The CDR3 loop spans 16 amino acids. CDR3 nucleotide sequence: TGTGCCAGCAGCCCCCCGGGACTGCGTGCCTACAATGAGCAGTTCTTC. It yields the protein CASSPPGLRAYNEQFF.

The DNA of the CDR3 is TGTGCCAGCTCACCACCGTTACATCTTACAGGGGGTCCTCAGTATTTT. Translating it yields CASSPPLHLTGGPQYF. V gene TRBV18 combines with J gene TRBJ2-3; 8 nucleotides align to TRBD1. The V gene end was trimmed by 0 bases and the J gene end by 12 bases; junction bases not matched to a gene: 14. The CDR3 is 16 residues long. The germline V gene has CDR1 KGHSH and CDR2 LQKENI.

The chain employs TRBV4-1 and TRBJ2-7; 9 bases are shared with TRBD2. CDR3 length equals 15 residues. Germline values: CDR1 MGHRA, CDR2 YSYEKL. V lost 0 bases, J lost 4 bases, and 4 bases stayed unmatched. CDR3 DNA sequence: TGCGCCAGCAGCCAAGATGTAGCGGGAGTGTACGAGCAGTACTTC. It yields the protein CASSQDVAGVYEQYF.

The chain is built from TRBV11-2 and TRBJ2-7; unclear D gene. With 1 base removed from V and 0 bases from J, the gap between germline ends came to 10 bases. Germline V lookup: CDR1 SGHAT, CDR2 FQNNGV. The CDR3 is made up of 15 amino acids. This CDR3 reads CASSLGRASSYEQYF. CDR3 sequence (DNA): TGTGCCAGCAGCTTAGGACGGGCGAGCTCCTACGAGCAGTACTTC.

This clone turned up a few times. The chain links TRBV6-5 to TRBJ1-1, with TRBD1 as a possible D gene (5 bases). Between the trimmed V and J ends, which lost 6 bases and 3 bases, there was a span of 11 bases. CDR3 length: 13 residues. CDR1 MNHEY and CDR2 SVGAGI come from the germline V gene. CDR3 nucleotide sequence: TGTGCCAGCAGCGCGGACACCCACACTGAAGCTTTCTTT. Translating it yields CASSADTHTEAFF.